What follows are 10 T cell receptor beta chains derived from one specimen sequenced in a study of CD8+CD57+ T cells in acquired aplastic anemia. Genomic DNA served as template for TCR beta VDJ and CDR3 profiling. Each CDR3 protein is one row after TCRdb ran MiXCR on the reads. Here the sample spans over 150,000 distinct CDR3 sequences, less than 60% being singletons. Patients who underwent sequencing had shown CD8+CD57+ cell expansion by flow cytometry. The sample was sorted CD4+, CD8+, or CD8+CD57+ T cells (not recorded which) from PBMCs. The receptors were sampled from a human donor with aplastic anemia.

A remark on this clonotype: A single base separates this from a much larger clone, so it may be a read error. The J gene is TRBJ2-7, the V gene TRBV19, with D possibly TRBD1 on 5 matching bases. There are 13 residues in the CDR3. Germline assignment: CDR1 LNHDA and CDR2 SQIVND (reference sequence). Trimming took 5 bases from V and 5 from J, leaving 13 bases between them. DNA of the CDR3: TGTGCCAGTAGTCCTCGTCCAGGGAACGAGCAGTACTTC. Encoded protein: CASSPRPGNEQYF.

This clonotype was counted a few times. The V call is TRBV2, the J call TRBJ1-2; D gene uncertain. CDR3 length: 12 residues. Germline CDR1 and CDR2: SNHLY and FYNNEI. Trimming pared 5 bases from V and 4 bases from J, leaving 8 bases between. The CDR3 spells CASSSGAYGYTF. DNA of the CDR3: TGTGCCAGCAGTTCTGGAGCCTATGGCTACACCTTC.

Turning to this clonotype: Just one base apart from a much larger clone, this may be a read error. Lacking the conserved final phenylalanine or tryptophan, this CDR3 likely reflects a read error. V gene TRBV7-9 combines with J gene TRBJ2-7, with D unresolved. V was cut by 5 bases and J by 1 base, with 12 bases left in between. Looked up from germline, CDR1 is SEHNR and CDR2 is FQNEAQ (reference sequence). This CDR3 is built from 14 residues. The CDR3 is CASSPKVGSYEQYS. The DNA of the CDR3 is TGTGCCAGCAGCCCGAAAGTGGGGTCCTACGAGCAGTACTCC.

This clonotype was detected ten times or more. V usage is TRBV19 and J usage is TRBJ2-2, with D tentatively TRBD1 (5 bases). Trimming took off 0 bases at V and 0 bases at J, with 14 bases between the two ends. The CDR3 extends over 18 amino acids. In germline, CDR1 is LNHDA, CDR2 SQIVND (reference sequence). The CDR3 DNA is TGTGCCAGTAGTATAGAGATGGAGTGGACACCGAACACCGGGGAGCTGTTTTTT. Residues: CASSIEMEWTPNTGELFF.

CDR3 protein: CASSIYHTYEQYF. The CDR3 DNA reads as TGTGCCAGTAGCATCTACCATACCTACGAGCAGTACTTC. The chain recombines TRBV19 with TRBJ2-7; D gene unclear. Germline lookup yields CDR1 LNHDA and CDR2 SQIVND (reference sequence). With 6 bases removed from V and 2 bases from J, the gap between germline ends came to 11 bases. The CDR3 runs 13 residues.

As regards this clonotype: One junction end disagrees with the germline gene, perhaps due to a read error. The CDR3 protein is CVSSPTEDYGYTF. The CDR3 nucleotides are TGTGTCAGCAGCCCAACAGAAGACTATGGCTACACCTTC. The chain employs TRBV3-1 and TRBJ1-2; D gene unclear. This CDR3 is 13 amino acids long. Looked up from germline, CDR1 is LGHDT and CDR2 is YNNKEL (reference sequence).

For this clonotype: An end of the junction differs from the germline gene, which may be a read error. The chain uses TRBV29-1 and TRBJ1-1; D gene unclear. This CDR3 spans 13 amino acids. The germline V gene has CDR1 SQVTM and CDR2 ANQGSEA. The CDR3 DNA reads TGCAGCTGGAGGTCCGGATTGAACATTGAAGCTTTCTTT. Translation gives CSWRSGLNIEAFF.

With regard to this clonotype: Given the absence of the conserved phenylalanine or tryptophan at the CDR3 end, a read error is likely. Because the CDR3's place on the DNA is in doubt, the DNA is left out and the CDR3 is given as listed by TCRdb. V gene TRBV12-3 or TRBV12-4 combines with J gene TRBJ2-3; no DNA check was done on the table's D call, TRBD1. Counting both end residues, the CDR3 totals 15 amino acids. The CDR3: CASSDQTGGTDTQYL.

This chain joins TRBV29-1 and TRBJ1-2, with TRBD1 as a possible D gene (5 bases). Looked up from germline, CDR1 is SQVTM and CDR2 is ANQGSEA. V was shortened by 3 bases and J by 4 bases, with 12 bases between the two germline ends. The CDR3 spans 13 residues. The CDR3 loop reads CSVDRTGGYGYTF. The CDR3 DNA sequence: TGCAGCGTTGATAGGACGGGGGGCTATGGCTACACCTTC.

Comment on this clonotype: Since no conserved phenylalanine or tryptophan closes the CDR3, a read error is the likely cause. The chain couples TRBV19 to TRBJ2-1; no definite D call. Trimming pared 3 bases from V and 0 bases from J, leaving 9 bases between. The germline CDR1 and CDR2 sequences are LNHDA and SQIVND (reference sequence). This CDR3 is built from 15 residues. Here the CDR3 reads CASSISDYSYNEQFL. DNA of the CDR3: TGTGCCAGTAGTATCTCAGATTACTCCTACAATGAGCAGTTCTTA.